Below, 8 T cell receptor beta chains from the same sample are listed, as sequenced in a study of blood T cell repertoires in COVID-19 (dated by TCRdb to between 2020 and 2021). To prepare the library, the immunoSEQ multiplex PCR assay was applied. In its TCRdb copy, this immuneACCESS table keeps in-frame sequences only and misses some clones. Where compared with another copy, unresolved V genes explain less than half of these, and the others have no known cause. This sample comprises approximately 97,000 clones, about 86% of them detected only once. Approximately 18% of the sample is taken by the ten largest. The sequenced sample was peripheral blood. All receptors derive from a woman at least 80 years old with acute or convalescent COVID-19.

The V call is TRBV5-5, the J call TRBJ1-5, with 7 bases that match TRBD1. After removal of 1 base from V and 0 bases from J, the junction contained 4 bases not matched to a gene. CDR1 and CDR2 from the germline V gene are SGHKS and YYEKEE (reference sequence). The CDR3 has 16 residues. The CDR3 nucleotides read TGTGCCAGCAGCTTGACAGGGGCCTATAGCAATCAGCCCCAGCATTTT. Translated: CASSLTGAYSNQPQHF.

This chain joins TRBV2 and TRBJ2-2; 10 bases map to TRBD1. V was pared by 4 bases and J by 4 bases, with 0 bases of the junction left unmatched. This CDR3 is built from 14 residues. Looked up from germline, CDR1 is SNHLY and CDR2 is FYNNEI. CDR3 sequence: CASSGQGATGELFF. The CDR3 DNA sequence: TGTGCCAGCAGTGGACAGGGGGCCACCGGGGAGCTGTTTTTT.

This clone appeared a few times. The V gene is TRBV28, the J gene TRBJ1-2, with TRBD1 as a possible D gene (5 bases). Trimming stripped 5 bases from V and 4 bases from J, with 17 bases between. Germline assignment: CDR1 MDHEN and CDR2 SYDVKM. The CDR3 is 15 residues long. CDR3 coding DNA: TGTGCCAGCAGTGACGCTTTAGACAGACTCTATGGCTACACCTTC. Amino acids: CASSDALDRLYGYTF.

The chain links TRBV3-1 (or the pseudogene TRBV3-2) to TRBJ2-7, with D tentatively TRBD1 (6 bases). The CDR3 length is 12 residues. The V gene lost 4 bases and the J gene lost 3 bases, with 7 bases spanning the gap. Germline V gene sequence: CDR1 LGHDT, CDR2 YNNKEL (reference sequence). The CDR3, as DNA: TGTGCCAGCAGCCTAGGGGGCTACGAGCAGTACTTC. Protein sequence: CASSLGGYEQYF.

V gene TRBV9 combines with J gene TRBJ1-1; D gene uncertain. The CDR3 is 13 amino acids. Germline V gene lookup returns CDR1 SGDLS and CDR2 YYNGEE. Trimming took 4 bases from V and 3 from J, leaving 10 bases between them. The CDR3 protein is CASSYTVDTEAFF. For the CDR3, the DNA is TGTGCCAGCAGCTACACAGTAGACACTGAAGCTTTCTTT. The full variable domain, with the rest looked up from reference TRBV9 and TRBJ1-1, is DSGVTQTPKHLITATGQRVTLRCSPRSGDLSVYWYQQSLDQGLQFLIQYYNGEERAKGNILERFSAQQFPDLHSELNLSSLELGDSALYFCASSYTVDTEAFFGQGTRLTVV.

This clone came up once. The chain uses TRBV7-8 and TRBJ1-3; no firm D call. The CDR3 extends over 15 amino acids. Germline-derived CDR1 and CDR2 are SGHVS and FQNEAQ. V dropped 4 bases and J dropped 2 bases, with 12 bases sitting between them. The CDR3 loop is CASSSANPAGNTIYF. Here the CDR3 DNA reads TGTGCCAGCAGCTCTGCGAACCCCGCTGGAAACACCATATATTTT.

This clone was detected only once. V usage is TRBV18 and J usage is TRBJ1-2, with 10 bases identical to TRBD1. The germline V gene has CDR1 KGHSH and CDR2 LQKENI. V lost 7 bases to trimming and J lost 4 bases; unmatched junction nucleotides: 6. The CDR3 is 14 residues long. The CDR3 reads CASFSGQGIYGYTF. The DNA of the CDR3 is TGTGCCAGCTTCTCGGGACAGGGGATCTATGGCTACACCTTC.

The gene calls are TRBV6-1 and TRBJ2-7, with 12 positions matching TRBD2. Germline assignment: CDR1 MNHNS and CDR2 SASEGT. The CDR3 loop spans 16 amino acids. After removal of 6 bases from V and 3 bases from J, the junction contained 9 bases not matched to a gene. The CDR3 sequence is CASRESSGGAFYEQYF. The DNA of the CDR3 is TGTGCCAGCAGGGAATCTAGCGGGGGGGCATTCTACGAGCAGTACTTC.